This TCR beta chain was identified during a study of T cells in localized non-small cell lung cancer. With respect to this clone: Its antigen remains unknown.

Generated by immunoSEQ multiplex PCR, the TCRdb table keeps only in-frame clones and is missing some. The sample lists just over 70,000 clones, roughly nine tenths occurring once. Study results and limitations: Clonality peaked in uninvolved adjacent lung rather than tumor. The study linked higher blood T cell density to longer overall survival. Without multi-region sequencing, intratumor heterogeneity could not be excluded. There were a median around 53 of the top 100 tumor clones appearing in adjacent lung.

Sequencing was performed on peripheral blood, taken before any cancer treatment. This clonotype was obtained from a male donor at least 60 years old with stage III squamous cell lung carcinoma.

CDR3 sequence: CASTPMGGGEQFF. The CDR3 coding sequence is TGTGCCAGCACCCCCATGGGGGGAGGTGAGCAGTTCTTC. V is TRBV27 and J is TRBJ2-1; D perhaps matches TRBD2 (6 bases). Between the trimmed V and J ends, which lost 7 bases and 9 bases, there was a span of 16 bases. Germline values: CDR1 MNHEY, CDR2 SMNVEV (reference sequence). The CDR3 sequence is 13 residues long.